This TCR beta chain was obtained from a study of PD-1 blockade in classical Hodgkin lymphoma. Germline V gene lookup returns CDR1 MRHNA and CDR2 SNTAGT. The CDR3 runs to 15 residues. The J segment lost 9 bases and the V segment lost 7 bases, leaving 9 bases of the junction unmatched. Time point described: cycle 4 day 1 (C4D1), after more than 5 weeks of nivolumab. Each patient experienced a relapse that followed autologous stem cell transplantation, and brentuximab vedotin exposure varied. Note on this clone: Its target is unknown.

The table came from immunoSEQ multiplex PCR; TCRdb's copy has only in-frame clones and leaves some out. The sample records some 19,000 clones, around 80% being singletons. Study-level points and caveats: Significant TCR diversity gains by C4D1 occurred in CD4+ but not CD8+ cells. Similar baseline diversity was found in complete responders and newly diagnosed patients.

The clonotype was recovered from a human donor with classical Hodgkin lymphoma. This chain uses TRBV6-4 with TRBJ2-1; 13 nucleotides line up with TRBD2. The specimen was peripheral blood mononuclear cells (PBMCs), collected before the fourth cycle of nivolumab. The CDR3 here is CASKATGLAGSEQFF. CDR3 nucleotide sequence: TGTGCCAGCAAAGCGACGGGACTAGCGGGGAGTGAGCAGTTCTTC.